This entry features one T cell receptor beta chain sequence. Profiled with immunoSEQ multiplex PCR; TCRdb holds only in-frame clones, not every one. The table records some 2.4 million clones, roughly 93% of them present only once. This specimen belongs to a study of shared clonotypes between healthy human individuals. Study information: The study used three CD4 naive, three CD4 memory, two CD8 naive and one CD8 memory plate per donor.

This CDR3 is 15 amino acids long. Trimming took 1 base from V and 7 from J, leaving 14 bases between them. Germline V lookup: CDR1 SGHTA, CDR2 FQGTGA. The chain recombines TRBV7-3 with TRBJ2-1; D unresolved. The sequence came from a man aged 18 to 30 in good health. Some clones in this sample may be carry-over from other donors' samples. The sequencing input was naive CD4+ T cells from PBMCs. Subset here: CD45RA+ positively selected. For the CDR3, the DNA is TGTGCCAGCAGCTTAATGGCTGGAAGGAATAATGAGCAGTTCTTC. This translates into CASSLMAGRNNEQFF.